This TCR beta chain was retrieved from a study of low-dose radiotherapy and immunotherapy resistance in tumors. The sample's time point: before trial treatment. In the RACIN dose-escalation trial, donors got nivolumab plus ipilimumab with aspirin, cyclophosphamide and radiotherapy. cDNA synthesis used a TRAV/TRBV-specific primer set for both chains. Amplification, which lasted about 20 PCR cycles, used a constant-region primer and V-primer adapter to amplify TCRs. Amplification of the isolated mRNA used in vitro transcription. TCRdb recomputed calls from the reads with MiXCR, one row per CDR3 protein. Of around 83,000 distinct CDR3 sequences detected, about 19% appear once; the ten largest clones hold 5.9%. Per germline, CDR1 MNHEY and CDR2 SVGAGI. V was trimmed by 4 bases and J by 2 bases, leaving 12 bases between them. The CDR3 sequence is 15 residues long. At least ten counts were recorded for this clonotype.

This sequence was found in a male donor with prostate cancer. The rearrangement links TRBV6-5 to TRBJ1-5, with D perhaps matching TRBD1 (6 bases). Material: PBMCs, obtained before treatment. The CDR3 here is CASSSTGSGNQPQHF. The CDR3 DNA is TGTGCCAGCAGTTCCACAGGGTCCGGCAATCAGCCCCAGCATTTT.